The 7 T cell receptor beta chains below were found in one sample sequenced in a study of CXCR3-negative and CXCR3-positive naive CD8 T cells (dated by TCRdb to between 2018 and 2021). Sequencing was performed on a NextSeq 550. The Human TCR Profiling Kit (MiLaboratory) was used to prepare UMI-labeled 5' RACE TRB cDNA libraries. TCRdb reprocessed the reads, so every CDR3 protein sequence counts as one entry and DNA is not shown. The sample's table covers under 9,500 distinct CDR3 sequences. Jointly, the top ten make up 1.5% to 2% of the sample. Sequencing used naive CXCR3- CD8+ T cells from blood. In the paper's terms, the cell subset or site label means: CD45RO-CCR7+CD27+CD95- naive CD8+ T cells lacking CXCR3 (TNR3-). These TCRs come from a human donor in good health. Some clones in this sample may be carry-over from other donors' samples.

CDR3 loop: CSGGGSGNEQFF. This sequence joins TRBV20-1 and TRBJ2-1. Germline assignment: CDR1 DFQATT and CDR2 SNEGSKA (reference sequence). The CDR3 covers 12 residues.

The rearrangement uses TRBV19 and TRBJ1-1; the D gene TCRdb calls, TRBD1, cannot be checked with no DNA. CDR3 length: 13 amino acids. Germline V CDR1 and CDR2: LNHDA, SQIVND (reference sequence). The CDR3 here is CASSMSGPTEAFF.

The chain couples TRBV7-9 to TRBJ1-1; TCRdb's D call of TRBD1 is untestable without DNA. This CDR3 region has 14 residues. Germline-derived CDR1 and CDR2 are SEHNR and FQNEAQ (reference sequence). The CDR3 sequence: CASSFPGLNTEAFF.

J is TRBJ1-2 and V is TRBV25-1; TCRdb indicates TRBD1, and absent DNA this call remains unverified. The CDR3 loop spans 14 amino acids. Germline-derived CDR1 and CDR2 are MGHDK and SYGVNS. CDR3 region: CASSAPDGLTGYTF.

The chain uses TRBV3-1 and TRBJ2-2. Germline CDR1 reads LGHDT; CDR2 reads YNNKEL (reference sequence). The CDR3 contains 16 residues. The CDR3 sequence: CASSQDRTEGPGELFF.

The chain recombines TRBV24-1 with TRBJ2-7; TCRdb returns TRBD1, unconfirmable since there is no DNA. Germline V lookup: CDR1 KGHDR, CDR2 SFDVKD. There are 13 residues in the CDR3. CDR3: CATSPGQGYEQYF.

The gene calls are TRBV7-9 and TRBJ1-1. The CDR3 runs to 12 residues. Germline lookup yields CDR1 SEHNR and CDR2 FQNEAQ (reference sequence). This chain's CDR3 is CASSLGEWEAFF.